This TCR beta chain was obtained from a study of cytomegalovirus exposure and HLA in healthy donors. Study-level results: Analysis was performed later, and it showed HLA-associated TCR beta chains to be more clonally expanded than equally common others. Most TCR sequences showed up rarely, but some public TCRs showed up in many donors. Earlier results showed most TCR beta V segments being productive about 87% or about 30% of the time.

PCR was performed using 60 Vbeta and 13 Jbeta primers. Produced via immunoSEQ multiplex PCR; TCRdb's table is partial and in-frame only. The repertoire holds tens of thousands of clones, with more than 75% as singletons. J lost 4 bases, V lost 1 base, and 5 bases had no gene match. This CDR3 has 15 residues. Germline CDR1 reads SGHTA; CDR2 reads FQGNSA. A word on this clone: Its matching antigen is unknown.

Nominal health characterized the donors when sampled, though unrecorded immune exposures were likely. This clonotype was sampled from a man aged 18 to 30 in good health and CMV-seronegative. The V gene is TRBV7-2, the J gene TRBJ2-7, with 9 positions matching TRBD2. The specimen sequenced was PBMCs. The CDR3 here is CASSLGFGLAYEQYF. As DNA, the CDR3 is TGTGCCAGCAGCTTAGGATTTGGACTAGCGTACGAGCAGTACTTC.